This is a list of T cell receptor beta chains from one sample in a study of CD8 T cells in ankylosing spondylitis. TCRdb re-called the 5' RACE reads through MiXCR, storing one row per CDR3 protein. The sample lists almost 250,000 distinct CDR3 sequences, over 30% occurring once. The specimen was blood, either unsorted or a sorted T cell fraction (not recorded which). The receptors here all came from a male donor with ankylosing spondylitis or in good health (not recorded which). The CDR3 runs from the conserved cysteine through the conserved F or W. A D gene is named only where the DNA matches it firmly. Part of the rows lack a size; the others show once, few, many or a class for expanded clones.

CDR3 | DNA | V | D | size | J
CASSSGDAGDTQYF | TGCGCCAGCAGCTCAGGGGACGCAGGGGATACGCAGTATTTT | TRBV5-1 | - | few | TRBJ2-3
CATSAGQSSYNEQFF | TGCGCCACTTCGGCTGGACAGAGCTCCTACAATGAGCAGTTCTTC | TRBV5-1 | - | - | TRBJ2-1
CASSPDRTGELFF | TGTGCCAGCAGCCCAGACCGAACCGGGGAGCTGTTTTTT | TRBV5-6 | - | - | TRBJ2-2
CASSPSGRRFDEQFF | TGTGCCAGCAGCCCCTCCGGACGGAGGTTCGATGAGCAGTTCTTC | TRBV7-3 | - | - | TRBJ2-1
CSVELKETQYF | TGCAGCGTTGAACTCAAGGAGACCCAGTACTTC | TRBV29-1 | - | few | TRBJ2-5
CASRGLYTYEQYF | TGTGCCAGCAGGGGATTATACACCTACGAGCAGTACTTC | TRBV6-6 | - | - | TRBJ2-7
CASRFRDAFQSF | TGTGCCAGCAGATTTCGGGACGCATTTCAGTCCTTC | TRBV12-3/TRBV12-4 | - | few | TRBJ2-6
CASSLGQWGTPNEKLFF | TGTGCCAGCAGTTTAGGACAGTGGGGGACCCCTAATGAAAAACTGTTTTTT | TRBV12-3/TRBV12-4 | - | - | TRBJ1-4
CSARTSSGGYNEQFF | TGCAGTGCTAGAACCTCTAGCGGGGGGTACAATGAGCAGTTCTTC | TRBV20-1 | TRBD2 | few | TRBJ2-1
CASSPRVGEQFF | TGTGCCAGCAGTCCCCGGGTCGGTGAGCAGTTCTTC | TRBV6-6 | - | many | TRBJ2-1
CASSLLGEEQFF | TGTGCCAGCAGCTTACTCGGCGAGGAGCAGTTCTTC | TRBV7-8 | - | - | TRBJ2-1
CSTPPTASYTF | TGCAGTACCCCTCCCACGGCTAGCTACACCTTC | TRBV20-1 | - | few | TRBJ1-2
CASSYSPTFSYGYTF | TGTGCCAGCAGTTACTCTCCGACCTTCTCCTATGGCTACACCTTC | TRBV6-5 | - | - | TRBJ1-2
CASSQSPTAVIFF | TGTGCCAGCAGCCAAAGTCCGACGGCCGTGATCTTCTTC | TRBV3-1 | - | - | TRBJ2-1
CASRKLGIGGETQYF | TGTGCCAGCAGAAAATTGGGTATAGGGGGGGAGACCCAGTACTTC | TRBV28 | - | - | TRBJ2-5
CSARVLGTGKYGYTF | TGCAGTGCTAGAGTCCTCGGGACGGGAAAATATGGCTACACCTTC | TRBV20-1 | - | few | TRBJ1-2
CASSLLGIEQFF | TGTGCCAGCAGCTTGTTAGGGATTGAGCAGTTCTTC | TRBV5-5 | - | - | TRBJ2-1
CASSSSSQAGQYF | TGTGCCAGCAGCTCAAGCTCGCAGGCCGGGCAGTATTTT | TRBV11-2 | - | once | TRBJ2-3
CATRAGEETQYF | TGTGCCACCCGGGCGGGGGAAGAGACCCAGTACTTC | TRBV12-3/TRBV12-4 | TRBD2 | - | TRBJ2-5
CASSHAETGEMNTEAFF | TGCGCCAGCAGCCACGCAGAGACAGGAGAGATGAACACTGAAGCTTTCTTT | TRBV5-1 | - | - | TRBJ1-1
CSVRGLAGGHQETQYF | TGCAGTGTCAGAGGGCTAGCGGGGGGGCATCAAGAGACCCAGTACTTC | TRBV20-1 | TRBD2 | - | TRBJ2-5
CASSAGQINQPQHF | TGTGCCAGCAGCGCAGGACAGATCAATCAGCCCCAGCATTTT | TRBV6-1 | - | - | TRBJ1-5
CASSPGASRRETQYF | TGCGCCAGCAGCCCGGGGGCCTCACGGCGGGAGACCCAGTACTTC | TRBV5-1 | - | - | TRBJ2-5
CASSLARAGHEQYF | TGTGCCAGCAGCTTGGCCAGGGCCGGACACGAGCAGTACTTC | TRBV5-6 | - | - | TRBJ2-7
CSASHTGGETQYF | TGCAGTGCTAGCCACACGGGGGGAGAGACCCAGTACTTC | TRBV20-1 | TRBD2 | - | TRBJ2-5
CASSFPGGVEYF | TGTGCCAGCAGCTTTCCGGGGGGTGTAGAGTACTTC | TRBV7-2 | TRBD2 | - | TRBJ2-7
CASRELLAYEQYF | TGTGCCAGCAGGGAGCTCTTGGCGTACGAGCAGTACTTC | TRBV6-6 | - | - | TRBJ2-7
CSASLGFGNTIYF | TGCAGTGCTAGTTTGGGGTTTGGAAACACCATATATTTT | TRBV20-1 | - | - | TRBJ1-3
CASSFYRESNQPQHF | TGTGCCAGCAGTTTCTATAGGGAAAGCAATCAGCCCCAGCATTTT | TRBV12-3/TRBV12-4 | - | - | TRBJ1-5
CASSLDRATEAFF | TGCGCCAGCAGCTTGGACAGGGCCACTGAAGCTTTCTTT | TRBV5-1 | - | few | TRBJ1-1
CASSPRTSGIRDEQFF | TGTGCCAGCAGCCCGCGGACTAGCGGGATTCGCGATGAGCAGTTCTTC | TRBV7-6 | TRBD2 | once | TRBJ2-1
CSAPGRLNTGELFF | TGCAGTGCCCCGGGACGACTGAACACCGGGGAGCTGTTTTTT | TRBV20-1 | - | - | TRBJ2-2
CSARSVAGVYNEQFF | TGCAGTGCTAGATCTGTAGCGGGGGTCTACAATGAGCAGTTCTTC | TRBV20-1 | TRBD2 | - | TRBJ2-1
CSASTGGENIQYF | TGCAGTGCTAGCACCGGGGGGGAAAACATTCAGTACTTC | TRBV20-1 | TRBD2 | few | TRBJ2-4
CSARDASQPGKRIQYF | TGCAGTGCTAGAGATGCCTCACAACCGGGGAAGAGGATTCAGTACTTC | TRBV20-1 | - | - | TRBJ2-4
CASSLARGSQNIQYF | TGTGCCAGCAGCTTAGCCCGGGGCAGTCAAAACATTCAGTACTTC | TRBV7-2 | - | - | TRBJ2-4
CSARPVIYEQYF | TGCAGTGCGAGGCCAGTGATCTACGAGCAGTACTTC | TRBV20-1 | - | once | TRBJ2-7
CASSYSSGGYEQYF | TGTGCCAGCAGTTACTCGAGCGGGGGGTACGAGCAGTACTTC | TRBV6-5 | TRBD2 | - | TRBJ2-7
CASSGVRNTIYF | TGTGCCAGCAGCGGGGTGCGAAACACCATATATTTT | TRBV28 | - | once | TRBJ1-3
CSVEDWAETVPYSNQPQHF | TGCAGCGTTGAAGATTGGGCGGAGACGGTACCTTATAGCAATCAGCCCCAGCATTTT | TRBV29-1 | - | - | TRBJ1-5
CASSLAEGDTQYF | TGTGCCAGCAGCTTAGCTGAGGGGGATACGCAGTATTTT | TRBV7-8 | - | - | TRBJ2-3
CASRPRGFDGYTF | TGTGCCAGCAGACCCAGGGGTTTTGATGGCTACACCTTC | TRBV13 | - | - | TRBJ1-2
CSAINPGGYSYNEQFF | TGCAGTGCTATAAACCCCGGGGGCTACTCCTACAATGAGCAGTTCTTC | TRBV20-1 | - | - | TRBJ2-1
CSALMGGRNQPQHF | TGCAGTGCCCTTATGGGGGGGCGCAATCAGCCCCAGCATTTT | TRBV20-1 | - | - | TRBJ1-5
CASSPRTGYNTEAFF | TGTGCCAGCAGCCCTCGGACAGGTTACAACACTGAAGCTTTCTTT | TRBV7-2 | TRBD1 | few | TRBJ1-1
CASSESQGSYYEQYF | TGTGCCAGCAGTGAAAGCCAGGGGAGTTACTACGAGCAGTACTTC | TRBV6-1 | - | - | TRBJ2-7
CSARDSGTGPNEKLFF | TGCAGTGCTAGAGATTCTGGGACAGGGCCTAATGAAAAACTGTTTTTT | TRBV20-1 | TRBD1 | - | TRBJ1-4
CSARAQGGSPQHF | TGCAGTGCTAGAGCCCAGGGGGGGTCGCCCCAGCATTTT | TRBV20-1 | TRBD1 | few | TRBJ1-5
CASFGDYSSYEQYF | TGTGCCAGCTTCGGGGACTATAGCTCCTACGAGCAGTACTTC | TRBV28 | TRBD2 | - | TRBJ2-7
CSVPGPGTTNEKLFF | TGCAGCGTCCCCGGTCCAGGGACAACTAATGAAAAACTGTTTTTT | TRBV29-1 | - | - | TRBJ1-4
CSAENYEQYF | TGCAGTGCTGAAAACTACGAGCAGTACTTC | TRBV20-1 | - | many | TRBJ2-7
CASCLRGLAGPKRETQYF | TGTGCCAGCTGTTTAAGGGGACTAGCGGGTCCCAAGAGGGAGACCCAGTACTTC | TRBV12-3/TRBV12-4 | TRBD2 | - | TRBJ2-5